This passage covers 17 T cell receptor beta chains from one sample sequenced in a study of control samples from healthy donors and cancer patients. Generated by immunoSEQ multiplex PCR, the TCRdb table keeps only in-frame clones and is missing some. This table has 46,000 or so clones, about 94% appearing once. The sample taken for sequencing was PBMCs. These receptor sequences come from a woman aged 45-65 years with head and neck cancer.

This sequence joins TRBV27 and TRBJ2-1, with 13 bases fitting TRBD2. This CDR3 has 15 residues. Germline V gene sequence: CDR1 MNHEY, CDR2 SMNVEV (reference sequence). Trimming removed 8 bases from V and 6 bases from J; junction bases left unmatched: 7. Written as DNA, the CDR3 is TGTGCCAGCGGACTACTAGCGGGAGGGGGCAATGAGCAGTTCTTC. It translates to CASGLLAGGGNEQFF.

The J gene is TRBJ1-1, the V gene TRBV5-4; TRBD1 matches 8 bases. The junction had 5 bases not matched to a gene; V was cut back by 0 bases and J by 10 bases. This CDR3 spans 13 amino acids. The germline V gene has CDR1 SGHNT and CDR2 YYREEE (reference sequence). The CDR3 loop is CASSLGTGGRAFF. CDR3 DNA sequence: TGTGCCAGCAGCTTGGGAACAGGGGGTCGAGCTTTCTTT.

V usage is TRBV14 and J usage is TRBJ2-5; D may be TRBD2 (7 bases). Per the germline V gene, CDR1 is SGHDN and CDR2 is FVKESK. Between the trimmed V and J ends, which lost 0 bases and 3 bases, there was a span of 17 bases. The CDR3 runs 17 residues. CDR3 in DNA: TGTGCCAGCAGCCAAGATCGTGCGGGGGCCCTCAAAGAGACCCAGTACTTC. It specifies CASSQDRAGALKETQYF.

J is TRBJ2-7 and V is TRBV28; 8 nucleotides line up with TRBD2. Germline CDR1 reads MDHEN; CDR2 reads SYDVKM. This CDR3 region has 14 residues. J gave up 0 bases and V 6 bases, and 4 bases lay outside the gene matches. The CDR3 DNA follows: TGTGCCAGCAGGCCTAGCGGGTTCTCCTACGAGCAGTACTTC. It specifies CASRPSGFSYEQYF.

The CDR3 sequence is CASSYEGRRSYEQYF. CDR3 nucleotides: TGTGCCAGCAGTTACGAAGGGCGCCGCTCCTACGAGCAGTACTTC. The chain combines TRBV6-2 or TRBV6-3 with TRBJ2-7; no firm D call. The CDR3 contains 15 residues. The germline V gene encodes CDR1 MNHEY and CDR2 SVGEGT. Trimming left V 2 bases short and J 0 bases short, with 11 bases between.

The J gene is TRBJ2-1, the V gene TRBV7-9; TRBD1 matches at 12 bases. Losses at the gene ends were 2 bases for V and 9 bases for J; bases not matched to a gene: 8. The CDR3 has 16 amino acids. Per germline, CDR1 SEHNR and CDR2 FQNEAQ (reference sequence). CDR3 amino acids: CASSLSVGQGAGEQFF. In DNA, the CDR3 is TGTGCCAGCAGCTTAAGTGTGGGACAGGGGGCTGGTGAGCAGTTCTTC.

V gene TRBV11-2 combines with J gene TRBJ1-2, with a weak D call TRBD1 (5 bases). Per germline, CDR1 SGHAT and CDR2 FQNNGV. Trimming left V 7 bases short and J 10 bases short, with 13 bases between. CDR3 length: 11 residues. The CDR3 region has the DNA TGTGCCAGCACCCCCCGAGGGGACTACACCTTC. Its translation is CASTPRGDYTF.

The chain links TRBV9 to TRBJ1-1; D possibly corresponds to TRBD1 (6 bases). CDR3 length: 15 residues. Trimming took off 5 bases at V and 3 bases at J, with 17 bases between the two ends. CDR1 and CDR2 (germline): SGDLS, YYNGEE. The CDR3 region is CASRAPTGKDTEAFF. DNA of the CDR3: TGTGCCAGCAGAGCCCCAACAGGGAAGGACACTGAAGCTTTCTTT.

The rearrangement links TRBV15 to TRBJ1-4; tentative D call: TRBD1 (6 bases). The CDR3 totals 15 residues. Germline V lookup: CDR1 LNHNV, CDR2 YYDKDF (reference sequence). V was clipped by 0 bases and J by 5 bases, with 10 bases between them. The CDR3, as DNA: TGTGCCACCAGCAGAGAAGGGACACCGAATGAAAAACTGTTTTTT. This gives the protein CATSREGTPNEKLFF.

The rearrangement joins TRBV7-2 to TRBJ2-1; D is unclear. Trimming removed 5 bases from V and 9 bases from J, with 14 bases in between. This CDR3 is 13 amino acids long. Germline CDR1 reads SGHTA; CDR2 reads FQGNSA. The CDR3 region is CASSPVGFSEQFF. CDR3 sequence (DNA): TGTGCCAGCAGCCCAGTTGGGTTCAGTGAGCAGTTCTTC.

The genes are TRBV28 and TRBJ2-3; weak D call: TRBD2 (6 bases). CDR1 and CDR2 from the germline V gene are MDHEN and SYDVKM. V was pared by 10 bases and J by 0 bases, with 17 bases between. The CDR3 sequence is 15 residues long. CDR3 loop: CATGSSVSSTDTQYF. Here the CDR3 DNA reads TGTGCCACCGGATCTAGCGTATCTAGCACAGATACGCAGTATTTT.

This clone was seen only a few times. The V call is TRBV13, the J call TRBJ2-2; TRBD1 aligns across 8 bases. Germline CDR1 PRHDT, CDR2 FYEKMQ (reference sequence). This CDR3 has 14 residues. The J segment lost 4 bases and the V segment lost 4 bases, leaving 2 bases of the junction unmatched. In DNA, the CDR3 is TGTGCCAGCAGCTCAACAGGGGGCACCGGGGAGCTGTTTTTT. As protein: CASSSTGGTGELFF.

The CDR3 DNA reads as TGTGCCAGCAGCCGGACAGGGAATCAGCCCCAGCATTTT. Protein sequence: CASSRTGNQPQHF. This sequence joins TRBV14 and TRBJ1-5, with TRBD1 matching over 8 bases. The V and J ends lost 4 bases and 4 bases, in that order; junction bases with no gene match: 0. The CDR3 spans 13 residues. Germline V gives CDR1 SGHDN, CDR2 FVKESK.

This chain joins TRBV5-1 and TRBJ2-1, with TRBD1 matching 10 bases. This CDR3 spans 16 amino acids. Germline-derived CDR1 and CDR2 are SGHRS and YFSETQ. V shed 3 bases and J 0 bases; nucleotides not matched to a gene: 3. CDR3 region: CASSSRQGASYNEQFF. The DNA for the CDR3 is TGCGCCAGCAGCTCAAGACAGGGGGCCTCCTACAATGAGCAGTTCTTC.

V usage is TRBV5-5 and J usage is TRBJ1-1; no firm D call. The V gene lost 1 base and the J gene lost 2 bases, with 9 bases spanning the gap. This CDR3 region has 14 residues. Looked up from germline, CDR1 is SGHKS and CDR2 is YYEKEE (reference sequence). The CDR3 is CASSLRQLNTEAFF. In DNA form, the CDR3 reads TGTGCCAGCAGCTTGCGGCAGCTCAACACTGAAGCTTTCTTT.

This chain links TRBV5-6 with TRBJ2-1; 7 positions match TRBD1. The length of the CDR3 is 15 residues. V gave up 1 base and J gave up 2 bases; unmatched junction bases: 3. In germline, CDR1 is SGHDT, CDR2 YYEEEE. In DNA, the CDR3 is TGTGCCAGCAGCTTGAAGGGGGCACCCTACAATGAGCAGTTCTTC. Translated, it gives CASSLKGAPYNEQFF.

Here the CDR3 reads CASSMGQMMNTEAFF. As DNA, the CDR3 is TGTGCCAGTAGTATGGGACAGATGATGAACACTGAAGCTTTCTTT. The rearrangement joins TRBV19 to TRBJ1-1; TRBD1 agrees at 7 bases. Germline CDR1 reads LNHDA; CDR2 reads SQIVND (reference sequence). V shed 3 bases, J shed 0 bases, and the junction held 4 bases outside the gene matches. This CDR3 contains 15 residues.